These 6 T cell receptor beta chains were all obtained from the same sample, sequenced in a study of Ad26.COV2.S vaccination and SARS-CoV-2 variants. Noted treatment: about 20 received Ad26.COV2.S at low or high dose, single or two shots; about 5 received placebo; per-sample allocation not given. The investigators took samples on day 63 after the first vaccine or placebo injection. Data came from immunoSEQ multiplex PCR; TCRdb stores just in-frame clones and leaves some out. The sample yields roughly 500,000 clones, approximately 90% seen once. Sequencing used peripheral blood, obtained in a trial of Ad26.COV2.S vaccine versus placebo. These receptor sequences come from a person aged 18-65 years who received the Ad26.COV2.S COVID-19 vaccine or a placebo.

V usage is TRBV9 and J usage is TRBJ2-7, with a weak D call TRBD2 (6 bases). The V end lost 0 bases, the J end lost 7 bases, and 11 bases lay between the germline ends. There are 13 residues in the CDR3. The germline V gene encodes CDR1 SGDLS and CDR2 YYNGEE. Here the CDR3 reads CASSVVGAGEQYF. The CDR3 DNA reads TGTGCCAGCAGCGTAGTCGGGGCGGGGGAGCAGTACTTC.

The rearrangement uses TRBV11-2 and TRBJ2-2; no firm D call. CDR1 and CDR2 (germline): SGHAT, FQNNGV. V was trimmed by 4 bases and J by 4 bases, leaving 13 bases between them. This CDR3 is built from 15 residues. In DNA, the CDR3 is TGTGCCAGCAGCTCCCTTGCAGCCGGCACCGGGGAGCTGTTTTTT. Its translation is CASSSLAAGTGELFF.

The chain is built from TRBV5-4 and TRBJ2-1; D unclear. The CDR3 runs 15 residues. Looked up from germline, CDR1 is SGHNT and CDR2 is YYREEE (reference sequence). Trimming pared 3 bases from V and 9 bases from J, leaving 19 bases between. This CDR3 reads CASSYKAQSVLEQFF. The CDR3 DNA is TGTGCCAGCAGCTATAAAGCGCAGAGCGTTCTTGAGCAGTTCTTC. The entire variable domain, with the rest obtained from reference TRBV5-4 and TRBJ2-1, is as follows: ETGVTQSPTHLIKTRGQQVTLRCSSQSGHNTVSWYQQALGQGPQFIFQYYREEENGRGNFPPRFSGLQFPNYSSELNVNALELDDSALYLCASSYKAQSVLEQFFGPGTRLTVL.

The chain carries TRBV7-9 and TRBJ1-4, with D tentatively TRBD1 (6 bases). The CDR3 contains 15 residues. Trimming took off 5 bases at V and 7 bases at J, with 17 bases between the two ends. The germline V gene encodes CDR1 SEHNR and CDR2 FQNEAQ (reference sequence). The CDR3 DNA follows: TGTGCCAGCAGCCCCCGGGACACGAGGTCTGAAAAACTGTTTTTT. It codes for CASSPRDTRSEKLFF.

This clone is a singleton in its sample. The chain has TRBV5-1 and TRBJ2-7, with 8 bases aligning to TRBD1. Germline values: CDR1 SGHRS, CDR2 YFSETQ. The CDR3 covers 15 residues. Germline trimming cut 2 bases from V and 6 bases from J; bases unmatched to any gene: 10. The chain's CDR3 is CASSFNGQGRTEQYF. CDR3 coding DNA: TGCGCCAGCAGCTTTAATGGACAGGGCAGGACCGAGCAGTACTTC.

The rearrangement uses TRBV11-2 and TRBJ1-1; a weak D match, TRBD1 (5 bases). CDR1 is SGHAT and CDR2 is FQNNGV in the germline V gene. This CDR3 is 15 amino acids long. V gave up 8 bases and J gave up 6 bases, with 22 bases separating them. CDR3 in DNA: TGTGCCAGCCGAACGGTGGGGGGGTTCTCCCCTGAAGCTTTCTTT. Translation: CASRTVGGFSPEAFF.